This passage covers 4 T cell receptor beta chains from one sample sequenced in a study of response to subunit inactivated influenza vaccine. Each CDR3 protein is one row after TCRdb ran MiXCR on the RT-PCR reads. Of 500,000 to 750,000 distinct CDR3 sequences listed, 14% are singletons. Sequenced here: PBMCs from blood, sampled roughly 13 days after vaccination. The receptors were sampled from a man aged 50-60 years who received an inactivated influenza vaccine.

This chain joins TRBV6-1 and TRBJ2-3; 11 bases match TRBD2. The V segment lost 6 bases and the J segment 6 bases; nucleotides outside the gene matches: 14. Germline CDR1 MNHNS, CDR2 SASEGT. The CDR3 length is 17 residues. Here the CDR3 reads CASSRIALAGGADTQYF. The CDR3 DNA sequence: TGTGCCAGCAGCCGAATCGCGCTAGCGGGGGGCGCGGATACGCAGTATTTT.

The CDR3 is CASSQVPGAGEKLFF. The DNA of the CDR3 is TGCGCCAGCAGCCAAGTTCCGGGGGCGGGTGAAAAACTGTTTTTT. V is TRBV4-1 and J is TRBJ1-4; maybe TRBD1 (6 bases). Germline CDR1 and CDR2: MGHRA and YSYEKL. V was clipped by 1 base and J by 7 bases, with 13 bases between them. This CDR3 has 15 residues.

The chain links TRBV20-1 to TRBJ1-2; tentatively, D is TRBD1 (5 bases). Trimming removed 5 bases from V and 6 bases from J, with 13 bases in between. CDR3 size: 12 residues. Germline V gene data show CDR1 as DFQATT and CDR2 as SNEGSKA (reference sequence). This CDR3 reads CSAWTSPHGYTF. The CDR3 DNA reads TGCAGTGCTTGGACAAGCCCCCATGGCTACACCTTC.

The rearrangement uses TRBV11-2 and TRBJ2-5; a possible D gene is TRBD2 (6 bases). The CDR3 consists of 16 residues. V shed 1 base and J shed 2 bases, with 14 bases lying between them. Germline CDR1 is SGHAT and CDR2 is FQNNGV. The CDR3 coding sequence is TGTGCCAGCAGCTTAGCCCCATTTGCGGGGCAAGAGACCCAGTACTTC. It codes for CASSLAPFAGQETQYF.